This T cell receptor beta chain was recorded in a study of human T cells and chemical hapten exposure. About the research overall: Patients, predominantly female, presented with alopecia areata, totalis or universalis. TCR yield per sample varied, mainly due to pooled library volumes.

The study, taken as a whole, reports: Once DPC sensitization occurred, TCRs above 1 in 1000 frequency showed no change.

This clonotype showed up just once. What it binds is not known. Attachment of unique molecular identifiers to individual cDNA molecules was performed in the library. MiXCR was run by TCRdb on the RACE reads, yielding one entry per CDR3 protein. The table records under 400,000 distinct CDR3 sequences, roughly 5.3% of them present only once. Regarding time point: pre-sensitization, week 0. Treatment reported: therapeutic diphenylcyclopropenone sensitization with weekly scalp DPC. Germline V gives CDR1 MNHNS, CDR2 SASEGT. Trimming at V came to 6 bases and at J to 3 bases, leaving 4 bases not matched to a gene. The CDR3 has 15 amino acids.

The sequence came from a woman aged 50 to 60 with alopecia areata. Some clones in this sample may be carry-over from other donors' samples. The input for sequencing was whole blood, taken in connection with sensitization to the hapten diphenylcyclopropenone (DPC). The chain recombines TRBV6-1 with TRBJ2-3; 12 nucleotides align to TRBD2. The CDR3 region is CASRELAGGTDTQYF. The CDR3 nucleotides read TGTGCCAGCAGGGAACTAGCGGGAGGTACAGATACGCAGTATTTT.